The 22 T cell receptor beta chains given below trace back to one sample, sequenced in a study of shared clonotypes between healthy human individuals (dated by TCRdb to the early 2020s). The library was generated by the immunoSEQ multiplex PCR assay. TCRdb took this table from immuneACCESS and kept in-frame rearrangements with V and J called. Such tables lack part of the clones; where checked against another copy, unresolved V genes explain under half of the gap, and the rest is unexplained. This sample lists 300,000 to 350,000 clones; less than 75% were detected once. Jointly, the top ten make up around 9.3% of the sample. Sequencing input: memory CD4+ T cells sorted from blood. According to the study, the label for this sample's cell subset or site signals: CD45RA-negative fraction. These receptor sequences come from a man aged 30-40 years in good health.

This chain connects TRBV28 to TRBJ2-5; tentative D call: TRBD2 (6 bases). The CDR3 has 13 residues. The V gene's germline CDR1 is MDHEN and CDR2 SYDVKM. V was clipped by 9 bases and J by 2 bases, with 13 bases between them. As DNA, the CDR3 is TGTGCCAGTCGGGAGTTGGATCAAGAGACCCAGTACTTC. This translates into CASRELDQETQYF.

The CDR3 sequence is CASSLSQFTGELFF. CDR3 in DNA: TGTGCCAGCAGCTTATCTCAGTTTACCGGGGAGCTGTTTTTT. The chain joins TRBV7-8 to TRBJ2-2; D not certain. V gave up 2 bases and J gave up 5 bases, with 9 bases separating them. CDR1 is SGHVS and CDR2 is FQNEAQ in the germline V gene. This CDR3 spans 14 amino acids.

CDR3 region: CASSRDREGNTIYF. DNA for the CDR3: TGTGCCAGCAGCCGGGACAGGGAGGGAAACACCATATATTTT. The rearrangement uses TRBV5-4 and TRBJ1-3; 9 positions agree with TRBD1. Looked up from germline, CDR1 is SGHNT and CDR2 is YYREEE (reference sequence). V shed 4 bases, J shed 4 bases, and the junction held 3 bases outside the gene matches. The CDR3 contains 14 residues.

The count of this clone is one. The V and J genes are TRBV2 and TRBJ1-4; tentatively, D is TRBD1 (6 bases). The germline V gene has CDR1 SNHLY and CDR2 FYNNEI. The CDR3 has 13 residues. With 11 bases removed from V and 8 bases from J, the gap between germline ends came to 18 bases. This CDR3 is CAGTGQPYEKLFF. DNA of the CDR3: TGTGCCGGTACGGGACAACCTTACGAAAAACTGTTTTTT.

This clone was counted once. Distinct nucleotide sequences in the sample also encode this CDR3. The chain carries TRBV27 and TRBJ2-7, with 9 bases matching TRBD1. Germline trimming cut 5 bases from V and 7 bases from J; bases unmatched to any gene: 9. From germline, CDR1 is MNHEY and CDR2 SMNVEV (reference sequence). CDR3 length: 14 amino acids. CDR3 in DNA: TGTGCCAGCAGTCACCGGGACAGGGTGCGGGAGCAGTACTTC. Translated, it gives CASSHRDRVREQYF.

A single count supports this clone. V and J are TRBV6-6 and TRBJ1-2; the D gene is possibly TRBD1 (6 bases). The CDR3 spans 16 residues. V lost 5 bases and J lost 1, with 17 bases in between. CDR1 is MNHNY, CDR2 SVGAGI, per germline (reference sequence). This CDR3 reads CASSPPAGTINYGYTF. The CDR3 coding sequence is TGTGCCAGCAGTCCCCCCGCCGGGACAATTAACTATGGCTACACCTTC.

This sequence joins TRBV5-5 and TRBJ1-4; D remains ambiguous. The length of the CDR3 is 11 residues. The V and J ends lost 2 bases and 8 bases respectively, with 4 bases between them. Germline V CDR1 and CDR2: SGHKS, YYEKEE (reference sequence). CDR3 DNA sequence: TGTGCCAGCAGCTTTCGGGAAAAACTGTTTTTT. Translation: CASSFREKLFF.

This clone was seen a handful of times. J is TRBJ1-4 and V is TRBV28; 9 nucleotides match TRBD1. The CDR3 sequence is 15 residues long. Germline assignment: CDR1 MDHEN and CDR2 SYDVKM. After removal of 5 bases from V and 4 bases from J, the junction contained 5 bases not matched to a gene. The CDR3 sequence: CASSLQGANNEKLFF. The CDR3, as DNA: TGTGCCAGCAGTCTACAGGGGGCAAATAATGAAAAACTGTTTTTT.

The V and J genes are TRBV6-6 and TRBJ1-1, with TRBD1 as a possible D gene (5 bases). Germline V gene sequence: CDR1 MNHNY, CDR2 SVGAGI (reference sequence). The CDR3 spans 13 residues. The germline V and J ends were trimmed by 8 bases and 1 base, with 11 bases remaining between them. The CDR3 DNA follows: TGTGCCAGCTGGGGTAGGGGGAACACTGAAGCTTTCTTT. This encodes CASWGRGNTEAFF.

The count of this clone is one. V usage is TRBV19 and J usage is TRBJ1-5; D is ambiguous. Trimming removed 5 bases from V and 3 bases from J, with 14 bases in between. The germline gives CDR1 LNHDA, CDR2 SQIVND (reference sequence). This CDR3 comprises 15 residues. The CDR3 DNA reads as TGTGCCAGTAGTCCTCACGCCCAGGTCAATCAGCCCCAGCATTTT. It yields the protein CASSPHAQVNQPQHF.

The rearrangement uses TRBV10-3 and TRBJ1-2, with D possibly matching TRBD1 (5 bases). Germline CDR1 is ENHRY and CDR2 is SYGVKD. Trimming left V 8 bases short and J 4 bases short, with 20 bases between. There are 15 residues in the CDR3. The CDR3 sequence: CAIGDPGAASYGYTF. As DNA, the CDR3 is TGTGCCATCGGGGACCCCGGGGCGGCTAGCTATGGCTACACCTTC.

This clone was recorded at least ten times. This chain uses TRBV5-1 with TRBJ2-1, with TRBD2 identical over 8 bases. V shed 4 bases, J shed 4 bases, and the junction held 16 bases outside the gene matches. This CDR3 region has 18 residues. Per germline, CDR1 SGHRS and CDR2 YFSETQ. The CDR3 protein is CASSPGLKAGVDYNEQFF. CDR3 nucleotides: TGCGCCAGCAGCCCTGGCTTAAAAGCGGGAGTAGATTACAATGAGCAGTTCTTC.

CDR3 in DNA: TGTGCCAGCATCCGGAGGACGAACACCGGGGAGCTGTTTTTT. It translates to CASIRRTNTGELFF. V is TRBV2 and J is TRBJ2-2; D is perhaps TRBD2 (5 bases). Germline CDR1 and CDR2: SNHLY and FYNNEI. Trimming left V 7 bases short and J 0 bases short, with 9 bases between. CDR3 length: 14 residues.

The rearrangement uses TRBV7-2 and TRBJ2-5, with 11 bases that match TRBD2. The CDR3 consists of 19 residues. CDR1 SGHTA and CDR2 FQGNSA come from the germline V gene. With V trimmed by 4 bases and J by 2 bases, 15 bases remained unmatched. CDR3 sequence: CASSSRTGSTSGIQETQYF. The CDR3 DNA is TGTGCCAGCAGCTCGAGGACAGGATCGACTAGCGGGATACAAGAGACCCAGTACTTC.

In this sample, this clone turned up a few times. The J gene is TRBJ2-5, the V gene TRBV27; no reliable D call. The germline V gene encodes CDR1 MNHEY and CDR2 SMNVEV (reference sequence). The CDR3 extends over 17 amino acids. Trimming stripped 6 bases from V and 1 base from J, with 21 bases between. The CDR3 spells CASSLRAALVGQETQYF. The CDR3 DNA follows: TGTGCCAGCAGCCTTAGGGCGGCTCTCGTCGGCCAAGAGACCCAGTACTTC.

This clone was detected ten times or more. The chain is built from TRBV4-1 and TRBJ1-1; D is undetermined. Germline values: CDR1 MGHRA, CDR2 YSYEKL. This CDR3 comprises 15 residues. Trimming removed 2 bases from V and 3 bases from J, with 13 bases in between. CDR3 in DNA: TGCGCCAGCAGCCAATGGGGAGACTGGGACACTGAAGCTTTCTTT. Encoded protein: CASSQWGDWDTEAFF.

This rearrangement joins TRBV18 to TRBJ2-2; a possible D gene is TRBD1 (5 bases). The V end was cut by 4 bases, the J end by 7 bases, with 13 bases between. The V gene's germline CDR1 is KGHSH and CDR2 LQKENI. CDR3 size: 14 residues. This CDR3 is CASSQGVGGGELFF. DNA for the CDR3: TGTGCCAGCTCACAAGGGGTCGGCGGCGGGGAGCTGTTTTTT.

The rearrangement links TRBV2 to TRBJ2-5; possibly TRBD1 for D (7 bases). Germline V gene data show CDR1 as SNHLY and CDR2 as FYNNEI. V was cut by 7 bases and J by 2 bases, with 17 bases left in between. This CDR3 has 15 residues. CDR3 loop: CASKTLTGRQETQYF. CDR3 DNA: TGTGCCAGCAAGACCTTGACAGGGAGGCAAGAGACCCAGTACTTC.

The rearrangement links TRBV7-9 to TRBJ1-1; 9 bases are shared with TRBD1. This CDR3 comprises 16 residues. V gave up 5 bases and J gave up 0 bases; unmatched junction bases: 7. Germline CDR1 is SEHNR and CDR2 is FQNEAQ (reference sequence). CDR3 amino acids: CASSPTGGIMNTEAFF. The CDR3 DNA follows: TGTGCCAGCAGCCCTACAGGGGGCATCATGAACACTGAAGCTTTCTTT.

The rearrangement joins TRBV19 to TRBJ2-7, with D tentatively TRBD1 (6 bases). CDR3 size: 14 residues. Deletions cut 6 bases from V and 3 bases from J, with 15 bases between. The germline CDR1 and CDR2 sequences are LNHDA and SQIVND (reference sequence). DNA for the CDR3: TGTGCCAGTAGCACCCCAGGGGTTAGCTACGAGCAGTACTTC. Amino acid sequence: CASSTPGVSYEQYF.

The genes are TRBV6-6 and TRBJ2-3; 8 bases line up with TRBD1. Germline loops: CDR1 MNHNY, CDR2 SVGAGI (reference sequence). The CDR3 consists of 15 residues. Trimming cost V 6 bases and J 1 base; bases outside gene matches: 6. The CDR3, as DNA: TGTGCCAGCAGGGACAGGGTCCGGGGCACAGATACGCAGTATTTT. Amino acids: CASRDRVRGTDTQYF.

Comment on this clone: Distinct nucleotide sequences in the sample also encode this CDR3. The rearrangement joins TRBV5-1 to TRBJ1-2, with D uncertain. Germline V gives CDR1 SGHRS, CDR2 YFSETQ. This CDR3 has 12 amino acids. Trimming removed 0 bases at V and 5 bases at J, with 5 bases between. Here the CDR3 DNA reads TGCGCCAGCAGCTTGGGAGGGTATGGCTACACCTTC. It translates to CASSLGGYGYTF.